The rows below give T cell receptor beta chains drawn from one sample of a study of T cell repertoires in cytomegalovirus infection. From the reads, TCRdb called clonotypes with MiXCR, one entry per CDR3 protein. The sample yields some 180,000 distinct CDR3 sequences, 9.5% seen once. Input material: PBMCs. Receptors were obtained from a human donor in good health (CMV status not recorded). Some clones in this sample may be carry-over from other donors' samples. The CDR3 runs from the conserved cysteine through the conserved F or W. Fields, in order: J gene, CDR3 length, D gene, clone size, V gene, CDR3 DNA, CDR3 protein. A D gene is named only where the DNA matches it firmly. A row's size may be missing; if present it is once, few, many or a size class.

TRBJ1-3,15,TRBD1,NA,TRBV28,TGTGCCAGCAGTTCGACAGGGGACTCTGGAAACACCATATATTTT,CASSSTGDSGNTIYF
TRBJ1-6,15,TRBD1,few,TRBV28,TGTGCCAGCAGGGAACAGGGGGCGCGGGGGTCACCCCTCCACTTT,CASREQGARGSPLHF
TRBJ2-2,14,NA,few,TRBV9,TGTGCCACTCAGCCAAACGCGAACACCGGGGAGCTGTTTTTT,CATQPNANTGELFF
TRBJ2-4,13,NA,many,TRBV15,TGTGCCACCAGCAGGGACAGAGGGAACATTCAGTACTTC,CATSRDRGNIQYF
TRBJ2-6,16,NA,few,TRBV18,TGTGCCAGCTCACCGGAAGGGAGGCCTGGGGCCAACGTCCTGACTTTC,CASSPEGRPGANVLTF
TRBJ1-1,16,TRBD1,many,TRBV9,TGTGCCAGCAGCCCCCGGACAGGCGCCATGAACACTGAAGCTTTCTTT,CASSPRTGAMNTEAFF
TRBJ1-1,14,NA,medium-sized,TRBV7-8,TGTGCCAGCAGCGCGTTCCAGGGAGGCACTGAAGCTTTCTTT,CASSAFQGGTEAFF
TRBJ2-1,16,NA,many,TRBV7-2,TGTGCCAGCAGCCCAACCAGCGGGCGCGGGGCCAATGAGCAGTTCTTC,CASSPTSGRGANEQFF
TRBJ2-5,15,TRBD2,many,TRBV7-2,TGTGCCAGCAGCTTAGCAGGTCGCGGGGGAGAGACCCAGTACTTC,CASSLAGRGGETQYF
TRBJ2-3,15,NA,many,TRBV28,TGTGCCAGCAGCTTAGGGGGGACGAACACAGATACGCAGTATTTT,CASSLGGTNTDTQYF
TRBJ2-5,18,TRBD2,few,TRBV7-2,TGTGCCAGCAGCTTATCGTCTAGCGGGAGAGGGCGGCAAGAGACCCAGTACTTC,CASSLSSSGRGRQETQYF
TRBJ1-1,14,NA,few,TRBV7-3,TGTGCCAGCAGCTTAGCAGGGAGCAACACTGAAGCTTTCTTT,CASSLAGSNTEAFF
TRBJ2-5,19,TRBD2,many,TRBV7-2,TGTGCCAGCAGCTTAGTTGGGACTAGCGGGGGGGCCAGTGTAAAGACCCAGTACTTC,CASSLVGTSGGASVKTQYF
TRBJ1-1,14,NA,many,TRBV6-5,TGTGCCAGCAGTTACGGGGCAGTGAACACTGAAGCTTTCTTT,CASSYGAVNTEAFF
TRBJ2-1,12,TRBD2,many,TRBV2,TGTGCCAGAGGGACTAACTACAATGAGCAGTTCTTC,CARGTNYNEQFF
TRBJ2-2,17,NA,many,TRBV7-8,TGTGCCAGCAGCTTGGGTTTATGGAGACTTAACACCGGGGAGCTGTTTTTT,CASSLGLWRLNTGELFF
TRBJ2-1,15,TRBD2,few,TRBV19,TGTGCCAGTAGTATTACTAGCGGGGGGGCCGGTGAGCAGTTCTTC,CASSITSGGAGEQFF
TRBJ2-3,15,NA,few,TRBV19,TGTGCCAGTAGTAGGTGGCTAGCGAGCACAGATACGCAGTATTTT,CASSRWLASTDTQYF
TRBJ1-1,14,NA,few,TRBV18,TGTGCCAGCTCCCCGGAGACCCGTGGCACTGAAGCTTTCTTT,CASSPETRGTEAFF
TRBJ2-1,17,TRBD2,many,TRBV7-2,TGTGCCAGCAGCTTACGGACGGGAGGGGGCTCCTACAATGAGCAGTTCTTC,CASSLRTGGGSYNEQFF
TRBJ1-2,13,NA,few,TRBV27,TGTGCCAGCAGGGCAGCGACTACTTATGGCTACACCTTC,CASRAATTYGYTF
TRBJ1-1,17,NA,many,TRBV7-2,TGTGCCAGCAGCGTCGGACAACGATTAAGACGGGACACTGAAGCTTTCTTT,CASSVGQRLRRDTEAFF
TRBJ2-1,15,TRBD1,many,TRBV7-2,TGTGCCAGCAGCTCGCGACAGGGGAATAGGAATGAGCAGTTCTTC,CASSSRQGNRNEQFF
TRBJ2-7,15,TRBD2,many,TRBV6-2/TRBV6-3,TGTGCCAGCAGGTCGACTAGCGGGGTCTCCTACGAGCAGTACTTC,CASRSTSGVSYEQYF
TRBJ1-2,15,TRBD1,many,TRBV4-3,TGCGCCAGCAGCCCAACACAGGGGGATAACTATGGCTACACCTTC,CASSPTQGDNYGYTF
TRBJ2-7,13,NA,many,TRBV20-1,TGCAGTGCTAGGGCCCGAGGTTCCTACGAGCAGTACTTC,CSARARGSYEQYF
TRBJ1-2,12,NA,many,TRBV28,TGTGCCAGCAGTTTCCGAGCAGTCGGCTACACCTTC,CASSFRAVGYTF
TRBJ1-4,15,TRBD1,NA,TRBV29-1,TGCAGCGTTCGGACAGGGGGTTGGCTTAATGAAAAACTGTTTTTT,CSVRTGGWLNEKLFF
TRBJ1-4,14,NA,few,TRBV5-7,TGTGCCAGCAGCTGGAAAATTGCTAATGAAAAACTGTTTTTT,CASSWKIANEKLFF
TRBJ1-6,14,NA,NA,TRBV2,TGTGCCAGCCTCGCGGGCCCCCGCGGTTCACCCCTCCACTTT,CASLAGPRGSPLHF
TRBJ2-2,12,NA,NA,TRBV29-1,TGCAGCGTTGAAGGGAGCGGCGGGGAGCTGTTTTTT,CSVEGSGGELFF
TRBJ2-1,15,TRBD1,many,TRBV7-2,TGTGCCAGCAGCTCCCGGGACAGGGGGCCCAATGAGCAGTTCTTC,CASSSRDRGPNEQFF
TRBJ2-7,13,TRBD2,many,TRBV6-5,TGTGCCAGCAGATTAGCGGGAGGGAACGAGCAGTACTTC,CASRLAGGNEQYF
TRBJ1-1,13,NA,NA,TRBV29-1,TGCAGCGTTGAAATACAGATGAACACTGAAGCTTTCTTT,CSVEIQMNTEAFF
TRBJ2-5,12,NA,many,TRBV11-2,TGTGCCAGCAGCTTAGCCCAAGAGACCCAGTACTTC,CASSLAQETQYF
TRBJ2-1,14,NA,few,TRBV4-3,TGCGCCAGCAGCCAAGACGCTGCAACGAATGAGCAGTTCTTC,CASSQDAATNEQFF
TRBJ1-1,13,NA,many,TRBV7-2,TGTGCCAGCAGCCCGACGCTGAACACTGAAGCTTTCTTT,CASSPTLNTEAFF
TRBJ1-5,13,NA,many,TRBV28,TGTGCCAGCACTAGTCACAGCAATCAGCCCCAGCATTTT,CASTSHSNQPQHF
TRBJ1-4,17,NA,few,TRBV4-3,TGCGCCAGCAGCCAAGTACTCGCAGCCGGACTAAATGAAAAACTGTTTTTT,CASSQVLAAGLNEKLFF
TRBJ2-1,15,NA,NA,TRBV9,TGTGCCAGCAGCGTTGCCGGGACGTCGAACAATGAGCAGTTCTTC,CASSVAGTSNNEQFF
TRBJ2-1,14,TRBD2,few,TRBV20-1,TGCAGTGCTAGAGGGGGGAGGGCCGACAATGAGCAGTTCTTC,CSARGGRADNEQFF
TRBJ2-7,12,NA,many,TRBV28,TGTGCCAGCAGCTCCCTGGGATTCGAGCAGTACTTC,CASSSLGFEQYF
TRBJ2-1,14,NA,many,TRBV7-2,TGTGCCAGCAGCTTAGGGCGGGCCACGGGCGAGCAGTTCTTC,CASSLGRATGEQFF
TRBJ1-2,13,NA,many,TRBV7-2,TGTGCCAGCAGTCCAATCAGGGACTCTGGCTACACCTTC,CASSPIRDSGYTF
TRBJ2-3,12,NA,many,TRBV29-1,TGCAGCGTCGGCCGAGCCACAGATACGCAGTATTTT,CSVGRATDTQYF
TRBJ1-1,13,NA,many,TRBV6-2/TRBV6-3,TGTGCCAGCATCGGGGTGGAGAACACTGAAGCTTTCTTT,CASIGVENTEAFF
TRBJ2-3,12,NA,NA,TRBV19,TGTGCCAGTAGTTGGGGGATTGATACGCAGTATTTT,CASSWGIDTQYF
TRBJ1-1,14,NA,many,TRBV10-3,TGTGCCATCAGTGAACCCAGGGTAGGCCCTGAAGCTTTCTTT,CAISEPRVGPEAFF
TRBJ1-1,12,NA,few,TRBV28,TGTGCCAGCAGCGAGACGGGCACTGAAGCTTTCTTT,CASSETGTEAFF
TRBJ2-3,14,NA,many,TRBV7-2,TGTGCCAGCAGCGTATGGACAGACACAGATACGCAGTATTTT,CASSVWTDTDTQYF
TRBJ2-4,16,NA,many,TRBV7-8,TGTGCCAGCAGCCCAACCCTAAACCTAGCCAAAAACATTCAGTACTTC,CASSPTLNLAKNIQYF
TRBJ2-3,14,TRBD2,few,TRBV10-3,TGTGCCATCAGCGCTAGCGGGGGCACAGATACGCAGTATTTT,CAISASGGTDTQYF
TRBJ2-7,14,TRBD2,NA,TRBV20-1,TGCAGTGCCACCGAGGCACGGGGGGTCCGGCAACAGTACTTC,CSATEARGVRQQYF
TRBJ1-5,16,NA,NA,TRBV7-4,TGTGCCAGCAGCTCGGTCGACGGTAGTAGCAATCAGCCCCAGCATTTT,CASSSVDGSSNQPQHF
TRBJ2-1,14,NA,NA,TRBV9,TGTGCCAGCAGCGTAGAAGCGGTGGGAAATGAGCAGTTCTTC,CASSVEAVGNEQFF
TRBJ2-7,13,NA,NA,TRBV28,TGTGCCAGCAGTCACCGACAAGTTTACGAGCAGTACTTC,CASSHRQVYEQYF
TRBJ2-7,15,TRBD2,NA,TRBV19,TGTGCCAGTAGGGCCGGACGGGGGGGAGCCTACGAGCAGTACTTC,CASRAGRGGAYEQYF
TRBJ2-3,15,NA,NA,TRBV23-1,TGCGCCAGCAGTCAACCGGGACACTTCACAGATACGCAGTATTTT,CASSQPGHFTDTQYF
TRBJ1-1,12,NA,few,TRBV6-2/TRBV6-3,TGTGCCAGCAGTTACGGGGAGACTGAAGCTTTCTTT,CASSYGETEAFF
TRBJ2-7,21,TRBD2,NA,TRBV20-1,TGCAGTGCTACGGGACAGGTTTTACCAAAGACGGGACTAGCGAGGGCGTACGAGCAGTACTTC,CSATGQVLPKTGLARAYEQYF